This T cell receptor (beta chain) was captured by sequencing in a study of PD-L1 blockade in urothelial cancer. Study background: In the patient group, about 90% of the roughly 30 were males with bladder-origin urothelial cancer.

Time point meaning: peripheral blood 6 weeks after treatment start. The assay was immunoSEQ multiplex PCR, and TCRdb's table has in-frame clones only and misses some. The table has more than 95,000 clones, more than 70% seen once. Between the trimmed V and J ends, which lost 1 base and 3 bases, there was a span of 15 bases. CDR1 and CDR2 (germline): SGHVS, FQNEAQ. The CDR3 is 17 amino acids. The sequencing used PBMCs, collected around atezolizumab (anti-PD-L1) treatment. The chain recombines TRBV7-8 with TRBJ1-4; no clear D. The sequence came from a man aged 50 to 59 with urothelial cancer. The CDR3 is CASSLGAFRTPNEKLFF. The CDR3 DNA follows: TGTGCCAGCAGCTTAGGTGCTTTTCGGACTCCTAATGAAAAACTGTTTTTT.